This T cell receptor beta chain was retrieved from a study of blood T cell repertoires in COVID-19. The wider study: COVID-19 samples collected from the United States, Italy and Spain covered acute and convalescent phases. PBMCs, B-cell-depleted T cells, or T cells were the source of the cDNA or gDNA that made up the material.

One Seattle source followed patients from active infection through their disease course. Per the original methods: Nucleated cell counts were estimated from reference gene primer amplification. The assay was immunoSEQ multiplex PCR, and TCRdb's table has in-frame clones only and misses some. For V, J and clone size, that table is used; D and trimming come from the DNA. The data contain 100,000 to 150,000 clones, roughly 85% of them singletons. Trimming left V 0 bases short and J 1 base short, with 7 bases between. CDR1 and CDR2 from the germline V gene are SGHRS and YFSETQ. The CDR3 is 14 amino acids.

The sample comprised peripheral blood. This receptor was identified in a woman of 80 years or more with COVID-19, enrolled during active disease. V usage is TRBV5-1 and J usage is TRBJ1-2; D is unresolved. DNA for the CDR3: TGCGCCAGCAGCTTGGCACAGAGTAACTATGGCTACACCTTC. Amino acids: CASSLAQSNYGYTF.